This is a list of T cell receptor beta chains from one sample in a study of T cell responses to AZD1222 COVID-19 vaccine. Sequenced by immunoSEQ multiplex PCR; TCRdb stores in-frame clones only, minus some. The sample lists about 48,000 clones, just over 85% seen once, with 5.5% to 7% in the top ten. Sample: peripheral blood, taken 28 days after the second AZD1222 dose. The source is an adult who received the AZD1222 COVID-19 vaccine. CDR3s include the opening cysteine and the closing phenylalanine or tryptophan. Fields, in order: clone size, J gene, V gene, D gene, CDR3 DNA, CDR3 protein. D genes are given only for firm matches. Clone size appears in some rows only: once, few, many, or a class for an expanded clone.

.	TRBJ2-2	TRBV6-5	.	TGTGCCAGCAGTTATAATCGCGACACCGGGGAGCTGTTTTTT	CASSYNRDTGELFF
.	TRBJ2-7	TRBV2	TRBD2	TGTGCCAGCACCCCCACTAGCGGGGGTACCTACGAGCAGTACTTC	CASTPTSGGTYEQYF
.	TRBJ2-7	TRBV7-8	TRBD2	TGTGCCAGCAGCCCGAGCGGGAGGGCGAGCTCCTACGAGCAGTACTTC	CASSPSGRASSYEQYF
.	TRBJ1-1	TRBV5-4	.	TGTGCCAGCAATGCGGGGGGCCTGGAAACTGAAGCTTTCTTT	CASNAGGLETEAFF
few	TRBJ1-5	TRBV19	.	TGTGCCAGTAATCCCGTTGGCAATCAGCCCCAGCATTTT	CASNPVGNQPQHF
once	TRBJ2-7	TRBV7-9	.	TGTGCCAGCAGCTTAGGCGACGAGCAGTACTTC	CASSLGDEQYF
.	TRBJ1-2	TRBV6-5	TRBD1	TGTGCCAGCAGCGAGGACAGGCCGTATGGCTACACCTTC	CASSEDRPYGYTF
.	TRBJ1-1	TRBV11-3	.	TGTGCCAGCAGCGCCGGGACTGAAGCTTTCTTT	CASSAGTEAFF
once	TRBJ1-4	TRBV7-2	TRBD1	TGTGCCAGCAGCCGGGGACAGACAAATGAAAAACTGTTTTTT	CASSRGQTNEKLFF
.	TRBJ2-7	TRBV2	TRBD1	TGTGCCAGCAAGGGAACAGGGGGCTACGAGCAGTACTTC	CASKGTGGYEQYF
.	TRBJ2-3	TRBV2	.	TGTGCCAGCAGTGAAGCGCGAGGGGGCACAGATACGCAGTATTTT	CASSEARGGTDTQYF
.	TRBJ1-2	TRBV7-2	.	TGTGCCAGCAGCCGAGACAGCCCCTATGGCTACACCTTC	CASSRDSPYGYTF
few	TRBJ1-1	TRBV3-1/TRBV3-2	.	TGTGCCAGCAGCCCCCGTCGGGCTATGAACACTGAAGCTTTCTTT	CASSPRRAMNTEAFF
.	TRBJ1-5	TRBV12-3/TRBV12-4	.	TGTGCCAGCAGTGATCAGGGTTCTCAGCCCCAGCATTTT	CASSDQGSQPQHF
.	TRBJ2-1	TRBV10-2	.	TGCGCCAGCAGTGATCGGACAAAGAGCTCCTACAATGAGCAGTTCTTC	CASSDRTKSSYNEQFF
once	TRBJ1-1	TRBV2	.	TGTGCCAGCAGTGAAGAGGCCGTGAACACTGAAGCTTTCTTT	CASSEEAVNTEAFF
.	TRBJ1-5	TRBV6-2/TRBV6-3	.	TGTGCCAGCAGTTACAGGCAGGAACAGCCCCAGCATTTT	CASSYRQEQPQHF
.	TRBJ1-5	TRBV18	TRBD1	TGTGCCAGCTCACCAGAACAGGGGGCGGGTCAGCCCCAGCATTTT	CASSPEQGAGQPQHF
.	TRBJ2-7	TRBV6-5	.	TGTGCCAGCAGTTACGGGAAACTATACGAGCAGTACTTC	CASSYGKLYEQYF
.	TRBJ2-7	TRBV6-4	TRBD2	TGTGCCAGCAGTCCCTCGGGAGGGACCTACGAGCAGTACTTC	CASSPSGGTYEQYF
.	TRBJ1-4	TRBV11-2	.	TGTGCCAGCAGCCTAGAGTGGGCAACTAATGAAAAACTGTTTTTT	CASSLEWATNEKLFF
.	TRBJ1-5	TRBV28	.	TGTGCCAGCACGGTGGGGTGGGGAAATCAGCCCCAGCATTTT	CASTVGWGNQPQHF